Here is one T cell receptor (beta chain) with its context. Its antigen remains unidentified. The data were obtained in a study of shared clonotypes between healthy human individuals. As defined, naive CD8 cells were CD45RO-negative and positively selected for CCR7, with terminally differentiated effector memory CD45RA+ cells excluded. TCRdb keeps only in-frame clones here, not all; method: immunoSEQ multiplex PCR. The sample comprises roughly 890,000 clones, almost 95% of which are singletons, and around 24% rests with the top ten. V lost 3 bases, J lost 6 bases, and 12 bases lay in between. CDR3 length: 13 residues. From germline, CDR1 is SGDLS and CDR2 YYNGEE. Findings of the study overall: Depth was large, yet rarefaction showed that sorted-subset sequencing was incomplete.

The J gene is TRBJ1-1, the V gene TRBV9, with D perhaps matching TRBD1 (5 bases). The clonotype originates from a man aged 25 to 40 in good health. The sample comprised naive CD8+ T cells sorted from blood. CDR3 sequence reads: CASSGTRGPEAFF. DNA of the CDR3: TGTGCCAGCAGCGGGACAAGAGGCCCTGAAGCTTTCTTT.